The 23 T cell receptor beta chains in this list originate from one sample, sequenced in a study of cytomegalovirus exposure and HLA in healthy donors. TCRdb keeps only in-frame clones here, not all; method: immunoSEQ multiplex PCR. The sample holds over 150,000 clones; approximately 81% are singletons and the top ten take approximately 15%. Material for sequencing was PBMCs. The origin of the receptors is a man between 18 and 35 years old in good health and CMV-seropositive.

The sample holds one count of this clone. The chain couples TRBV27 to TRBJ1-2, with D hard to call. This CDR3 comprises 13 residues. Trimming took 5 bases from V and 3 from J, leaving 10 bases between them. CDR1 and CDR2 from the germline V gene are MNHEY and SMNVEV (reference sequence). DNA for the CDR3: TGTGCCAGCAGTCCCCGCGGGCACTATGGCTACACCTTC. It yields the protein CASSPRGHYGYTF.

The CDR3 DNA is TGCGCCAGCAGCCAAGGGGCAGGGGGCAATCAGCCCCAGCATTTT. This sequence encodes CASSQGAGGNQPQHF. The gene calls are TRBV4-1 and TRBJ1-5, with D possibly TRBD1 on 6 matching bases. In germline, CDR1 is MGHRA, CDR2 YSYEKL. This CDR3 comprises 15 residues. V lost 1 base to trimming and J lost 2 bases, with 9 bases between them.

The chain combines TRBV4-1 with TRBJ2-2; tentative D call: TRBD2 (5 bases). V was trimmed by 0 bases and J by 2 bases, leaving 16 bases between them. Germline CDR1 is MGHRA and CDR2 is YSYEKL. This CDR3 contains 18 residues. The CDR3: CASSQDRREGSNTGELFF. CDR3 DNA sequence: TGCGCCAGCAGCCAAGATCGAAGAGAGGGTTCCAACACCGGGGAGCTGTTTTTT.

The chain uses TRBV30 and TRBJ2-2, with 8 bases aligning to TRBD2. In germline, CDR1 is GTSNPN, CDR2 SVGIG (reference sequence). Trimming cost V 0 bases and J 3 bases; bases outside gene matches: 3. The length of the CDR3 is 15 residues. The CDR3 DNA sequence: TGTGCCTGGAGTGTCCGCGGGAGGTACACCGGGGAGCTGTTTTTT. Residues: CAWSVRGRYTGELFF. The complete variable domain, with remaining parts taken from reference TRBV30 and TRBJ2-2, reads SQTIHQWPATLVQPVGSPLSLECTVEGTSNPNLYWYRQAAGRGLQLLFYSVGIGQISSEVPQNLSASRPQDRQFILSSKKLLLSDSGFYLCAWSVRGRYTGELFFGEGSRLTVL.

Only one count was recorded for this clone. This chain connects TRBV6-5 to TRBJ2-5; possibly TRBD2 for D (5 bases). Trimming cost V 7 bases and J 1 base, with 16 bases left between them. Per germline, CDR1 MNHEY and CDR2 SVGAGI. This CDR3 is built from 15 residues. CDR3 residues: CASKRPGSLQETQYF. The CDR3 region has the DNA TGTGCCAGCAAACGGCCGGGATCACTCCAAGAGACCCAGTACTTC.

The V and J genes are TRBV18 and TRBJ2-7; D gene unclear. CDR3 size: 14 residues. CDR1 is KGHSH and CDR2 is LQKENI in the germline V gene. The V end lost 1 base, the J end lost 6 bases, and 13 bases lay between the germline ends. As DNA, the CDR3 is TGTGCCAGCTCACCACGCCAGGTGACCGGCGAGCAGTACTTC. Translated, it gives CASSPRQVTGEQYF.

The chain links TRBV9 to TRBJ1-2; D possibly corresponds to TRBD1 (5 bases). The CDR3 contains 13 residues. CDR1 is SGDLS and CDR2 is YYNGEE in the germline V gene. Trimming removed 3 bases from V and 8 bases from J, with 14 bases in between. The CDR3 is CASSGSGGEGYTF. CDR3 nucleotides: TGTGCCAGCAGCGGGAGCGGGGGAGAAGGCTACACCTTC.

The gene calls are TRBV5-5 and TRBJ1-1; D might be TRBD1 (6 bases). The CDR3 length is 14 residues. The V and J ends lost 3 bases and 2 bases respectively, with 11 bases between them. Germline V gene data show CDR1 as SGHKS and CDR2 as YYEKEE (reference sequence). CDR3 DNA sequence: TGTGCCAGCAGCTCATTCAGGGGTAACACTGAAGCTTTCTTT. Translation: CASSSFRGNTEAFF.

The chain uses TRBV30 and TRBJ1-6; D might be TRBD1 (5 bases). Per the germline V gene, CDR1 is GTSNPN and CDR2 is SVGIG (reference sequence). This CDR3 is 14 amino acids long. V was pared by 7 bases and J by 8 bases, with 18 bases between. CDR3 loop: CASRGGTVDSPLHF. The CDR3 bases are TGTGCCTCGCGGGGGGGGACGGTGGATTCACCCCTCCACTTT.

This clone showed up just once. This chain links TRBV19 with TRBJ2-6, with 8 positions matching TRBD1. The CDR3 is 17 residues long. Germline V CDR1 and CDR2: LNHDA, SQIVND (reference sequence). V was clipped by 2 bases and J by 3 bases; unmatched bases: 6. The CDR3 DNA reads as TGTGCCAGTAGTATACAGGGGGCGAACTATGGGGCCAACGTCCTGACTTTC. Amino acid sequence: CASSIQGANYGANVLTF.

The genes are TRBV6-6 and TRBJ2-4; tentative D call: TRBD2 (6 bases). Germline CDR1 reads MNHNY; CDR2 reads SVGAGI (reference sequence). The CDR3 length is 15 residues. V was cut by 11 bases and J by 0 bases, with 17 bases left in between. DNA of the CDR3: TGTGCCGTATCCGGGGGTGGGGTAGCCAAAAACATTCAGTACTTC. Protein: CAVSGGGVAKNIQYF.

This chain connects TRBV6-1 to TRBJ1-5; 9 positions agree with TRBD1. The CDR3 contains 15 residues. Germline lookup yields CDR1 MNHNS and CDR2 SASEGT. V was clipped by 6 bases and J by 1 base; unmatched bases: 4. CDR3 in DNA: TGTGCCAGCAGGAGGGACAGGGCAAGCAATCAGCCCCAGCATTTT. Protein sequence: CASRRDRASNQPQHF.

The rearrangement links TRBV9 to TRBJ1-6; D call uncertain. The CDR3 extends over 14 amino acids. Trimming stripped 4 bases from V and 8 bases from J, with 13 bases between. Germline-derived CDR1 and CDR2 are SGDLS and YYNGEE. This CDR3 reads CASSFDLQDSPLHF. In DNA form, the CDR3 reads TGTGCCAGCAGCTTTGATCTCCAGGATTCACCCCTCCACTTT.

V gene TRBV28 combines with J gene TRBJ2-5; 8 bases map to TRBD2. V lost 2 bases, J lost 4 bases, and 6 bases stayed unmatched. From germline, CDR1 is MDHEN and CDR2 SYDVKM. The CDR3 runs to 15 residues. The CDR3 spells CASSLRTGGGETQYF. In DNA form, the CDR3 reads TGTGCCAGCAGTTTACGCACGGGAGGGGGAGAGACCCAGTACTTC. Drawing the rest from reference TRBV28 and TRBJ2-5, the complete variable domain is DVKVTQSSRYLVKRTGEKVFLECVQDMDHENMFWYRQDPGLGLRLIYFSYDVKMKEKGDIPEGYSVSREKKERFSLILESASTNQTSMYLCASSLRTGGGETQYFGPGTRLLVL.

The rearrangement links TRBV5-1 to TRBJ2-3, with 7 bases matching TRBD1. Germline V lookup: CDR1 SGHRS, CDR2 YFSETQ. The CDR3 totals 16 residues. With 6 bases clipped from V and 0 bases from J, the junction kept 10 bases outside the gene matches. This chain's CDR3 is CASNKQGPASTDTQYF. CDR3 sequence (DNA): TGCGCCAGCAACAAACAGGGGCCAGCTAGCACAGATACGCAGTATTTT. Full variable domain (missing parts from reference TRBV5-1 and TRBJ2-3): KAGVTQTPRYLIKTRGQQVTLSCSPISGHRSVSWYQQTPGQGLQFLFEYFSETQRNKGNFPGRFSGRQFSNSRSEMNVSTLELGDSALYLCASNKQGPASTDTQYFGPGTRLTVL.

V and J are TRBV7-3 and TRBJ2-1, with 11 nucleotides matching TRBD2. The V and J ends lost 4 bases and 9 bases, in that order; junction bases with no gene match: 8. Germline CDR1 reads SGHTA; CDR2 reads FQGTGA. The CDR3 is 15 residues long. In nucleotides, the CDR3 is TGTGCCAGCAGCTCTAGACTAGCGGGATTGGTTGAGCAGTTCTTC. Protein product: CASSSRLAGLVEQFF.

This chain joins TRBV27 and TRBJ1-1; D not certain. V dropped 2 bases and J dropped 1 base, with 5 bases sitting between them. Per germline, CDR1 MNHEY and CDR2 SMNVEV (reference sequence). CDR3 length equals 13 residues. CDR3 residues: CASSLEGNTEAFF. The CDR3, as DNA: TGTGCCAGCAGTTTAGAGGGGAACACTGAAGCTTTCTTT.

This clone was recorded a few times. The gene calls are TRBV5-1 and TRBJ2-7; the match to TRBD1 covers 8 bases. With 4 bases clipped from V and 6 bases from J, the junction kept 3 bases outside the gene matches. CDR3 length: 12 amino acids. Per the germline V gene, CDR1 is SGHRS and CDR2 is YFSETQ. The CDR3 here is CASSPGQAEQYF. The CDR3 coding sequence is TGCGCCAGCAGCCCGGGACAGGCCGAGCAGTACTTC.

This chain uses TRBV27 with TRBJ2-7; TRBD1 is a possible D gene (6 bases). The germline CDR1 and CDR2 sequences are MNHEY and SMNVEV (reference sequence). This CDR3 region has 15 residues. Trimming cost V 8 bases and J 3 bases, with 20 bases left between them. CDR3 nucleotide sequence: TGTGCCAGCCGGAGGACAGCCCAGGAGAGCTACGAGCAGTACTTC. This encodes CASRRTAQESYEQYF.

Only one count was recorded for this clone. The V and J genes are TRBV28 and TRBJ2-4, with D tentatively TRBD1 (5 bases). Germline CDR1 reads MDHEN; CDR2 reads SYDVKM. V was cut by 5 bases and J by 1 base, with 9 bases left in between. This CDR3 spans 14 amino acids. Here the CDR3 reads CASSPGMAKNIQYF. The CDR3 nucleotides read TGTGCCAGCAGTCCAGGGATGGCCAAAAACATTCAGTACTTC.

This clone came up a few times. The J gene is TRBJ2-2, the V gene TRBV27; TRBD1 might be the D (6 bases). The CDR3 consists of 14 residues. Trimming stripped 1 base from V and 6 bases from J, with 9 bases between. Germline values: CDR1 MNHEY, CDR2 SMNVEV (reference sequence). In DNA, the CDR3 is TGTGCCAGCAGTTTATACAGGGACGCCGGGGAGCTGTTTTTT. Translating it yields CASSLYRDAGELFF.

The chain combines TRBV7-3 with TRBJ2-3, with 8 bases fitting TRBD2. There are 15 residues in the CDR3. V lost 5 bases and J lost 0; bases outside the gene matches: 4. Germline V CDR1 and CDR2: SGHTA, FQGTGA. CDR3 bases: TGTGCCAGCAGCCCAAGCGGGGGAAGCACAGATACGCAGTATTTT. The encoded protein is CASSPSGGSTDTQYF.

The chain links TRBV7-2 to TRBJ2-3; D call uncertain. The CDR3 length is 11 residues. Between the trimmed V and J ends, which lost 5 bases and 7 bases, there was a span of 7 bases. Germline V CDR1 and CDR2: SGHTA, FQGNSA. This CDR3 is CASSAQNTQYF. The CDR3 DNA follows: TGTGCCAGCAGCGCCCAGAATACGCAGTATTTT.